The TCR beta chain described here comes from a study of T cell responses to AZD1222 COVID-19 vaccine (dated by TCRdb to 2020 to 2022). In terms of the full investigation: AZD1222 recipients whose second dose came at about 4 weeks and those whose second dose came at about 12 weeks were combined into one group, since spike-specific TCR depth and breadth did not differ between the two schedules. TCR sequencing covered fewer than 250 trial participants: 200 to 220 given two doses of AZD1222 and 26 given two doses of MenACWY control vaccine. Enrollment into the trials was organized by age into subgroups of 18-55, 56-69 and 70-plus years, and those subgroups contained approximately 160, 26 and 62 TCR-sequenced participants, respectively.

The CDR1 and CDR2 encoded by the germline V gene (reference sequence) are LGHDT and YNNKEL. Clipping removes 0 bases from V and 5 bases from J, with 9 as the unmatched junction base count. The CDR3 holds 16 amino acids from the cysteine to the phenylalanine. Only the CDR3 part of the read is kept: 48 bases, read in frame from the first base. The CDR3 regions of human TCRbeta chains were analyzed by immunosequencing. As for the authors' bioinformatics: Repertoire TCRs were matched against a reference library of SARS-CoV-2-specific TCRs generated with the MIRA antigen-specificity platform. Breadth was defined as the fraction of unique TCRs that were SARS-CoV-2-associated. Depth was defined as the fraction of total T cells that were SARS-CoV-2-associated. Each spike-specific TCR was assigned to its reactive spike region and to a CD4 or CD8 class using the MIRA data. Log10-transformed breadth and depth values were compared by one-way ANOVA with Sidak's multiple comparisons tests. In its TCRdb copy, this immuneACCESS table keeps in-frame sequences only and misses some clones. Where compared with another copy, unresolved V genes explain less than half of these, and the others have no known cause. V and J calls plus clone size are reproduced from that table; the DNA served to infer D and trimming. The sample records 90,000 to 100,000 clones, 80% to 90% of which are singletons. The ten largest clones represent 6.5% to 8% of the sample.

General conclusions and limits of the study: No day 14 peak-response samples were available, so repertoires were characterized only after the peak T cell response. After two AZD1222 doses, spike-specific TCR breadth and depth were significantly higher than at day 0 and than in MenACWY recipients. Epitopes outside the regions mutated in the B.1.351 and B.1.1.7 variants were reportedly recognized by nearly half of the unique spike-specific TCRs. The vaccine-associated CD4 TCRs covered the entire spike protein, and the dominant responses fell in regions 160-218 and 743-854. The 56-69-year group was small, and its depth increase did not reach significance, likely because of low power. Conclusions about previously exposed vaccinees are limited, since just a handful of AZD1222 recipients were seropositive for SARS-CoV-2 at baseline. Participants were mostly white British and included more females than males, and it was suggested by the authors that clonal diversity may have been underestimated.

A remark on this clone: Its antigen is not yet known. One base away there is no much larger clone; base qualities are not given.

In light of the paper, this sample's time point label describes: baseline before first vaccination. The vaccinee samples were drawn from two UK trials, COV001 and COV002, one of which was a single-blind randomized controlled phase 2/3 trial testing AZD1222 (ChAdOx1 nCoV-19) in healthy adults. For TCRbeta chain sequencing, PBMC samples from trial participants were taken at day 0 and at day 28 after the second dose. The clonotype originates from an adult in good health. This specimen consisted of peripheral blood, obtained on day 0 of AZD1222 vaccination. The rearrangement combines TRBV3-1 (or the pseudogene TRBV3-2) with TRBJ2-5, with TRBD2 matching 7 junction bases. This receptor carries the CDR3 CASSQDGRAGVETQYF. The DNA sequence follows: TGTGCCAGCAGCCAAGACGGACGGGCGGGGGTTGAGACCCAGTACTTC.